This TCR beta chain was documented in a study of PD-L1 blockade in urothelial cancer. Across the whole study: Median T cell yield per blood sample was over 130,000 cells.

The time point was: peripheral blood 6 weeks after treatment start. The number of samples from each patient was between 1 and 8, taken pretreatment and on-treatment. Here immunoSEQ multiplex PCR was the method, and the copy in TCRdb shows in-frame clones only, minus some. The table records nearly 45,000 clones, roughly 82% of them present only once. The CDR3 is 15 amino acids. V dropped 4 bases and J dropped 6 bases, with 16 bases sitting between them. Per the germline V gene, CDR1 is SGHTA and CDR2 is FQGNSA. The sequencing used PBMCs, collected around atezolizumab (anti-PD-L1) treatment. This chain links TRBV7-2 with TRBJ1-5; no definite D call. The TCR was taken from a man between 60 and 70 years old with urothelial cancer. DNA for the CDR3: TGTGCCAGCAGCTCCCACCAAGGAGGGAGTCAGCCCCAGCATTTT. It specifies CASSSHQGGSQPQHF.